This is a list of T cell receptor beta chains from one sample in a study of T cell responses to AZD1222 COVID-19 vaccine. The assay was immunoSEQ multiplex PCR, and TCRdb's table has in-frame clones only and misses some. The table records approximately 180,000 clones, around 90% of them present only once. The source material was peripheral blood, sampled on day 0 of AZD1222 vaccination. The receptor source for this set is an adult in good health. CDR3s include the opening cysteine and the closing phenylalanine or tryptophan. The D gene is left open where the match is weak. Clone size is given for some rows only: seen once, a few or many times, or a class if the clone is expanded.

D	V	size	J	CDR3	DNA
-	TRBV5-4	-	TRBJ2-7	CASSLGSLSSYEQYF	TGTGCCAGCAGCTTGGGCAGCTTGAGCTCCTACGAGCAGTACTTC
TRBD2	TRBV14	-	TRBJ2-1	CASSQDVAGVEQFF	TGTGCCAGCAGCCAAGACGTAGCGGGAGTTGAGCAGTTCTTC
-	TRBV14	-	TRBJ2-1	CASSQDEWAGAYNEQFF	TGTGCCAGCAGCCAAGATGAATGGGCAGGAGCCTACAATGAGCAGTTCTTC
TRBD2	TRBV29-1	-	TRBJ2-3	CSGGLAGVGDTQYF	TGCAGCGGTGGACTAGCGGGAGTAGGAGATACGCAGTATTTT
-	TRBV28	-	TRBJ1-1	CASSPPNTEAFF	TGTGCCAGCAGTCCCCCGAACACTGAAGCTTTCTTT
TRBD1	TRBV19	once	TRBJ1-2	CASSQHRGKVAHYGYTF	TGTGCCAGTAGTCAACACAGGGGCAAGGTGGCACACTATGGCTACACCTTC
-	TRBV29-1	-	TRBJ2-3	CSVEDPTGFAANTDTQYF	TGCAGCGTTGAAGATCCTACAGGGTTCGCGGCGAACACAGATACGCAGTATTTT
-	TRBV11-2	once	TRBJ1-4	CASSLDPPGRNEKLFF	TGTGCCAGCAGCTTAGATCCTCCAGGGAGGAATGAAAAACTGTTTTTT
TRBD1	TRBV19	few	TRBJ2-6	CASSPGTGAFSGANVLTF	TGTGCCAGTAGTCCCGGGACAGGGGCCTTCTCTGGGGCCAACGTCCTGACTTTC
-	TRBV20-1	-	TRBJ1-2	CSARQHGYTF	TGCAGTGCTCGACAGCACGGCTACACCTTC
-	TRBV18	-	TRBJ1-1	CASTGHRDGTEAFF	TGTGCCAGCACCGGACACAGGGACGGGACTGAAGCTTTCTTT
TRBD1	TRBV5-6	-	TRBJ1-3	CASSRDRGPGNTIYF	TGTGCCAGCAGCCGGGACAGGGGCCCTGGAAACACCATATATTTT
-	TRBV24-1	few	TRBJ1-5	CATSVGHRYVGQPQHF	TGTGCCACCAGTGTTGGTCACCGTTACGTGGGTCAGCCCCAGCATTTT
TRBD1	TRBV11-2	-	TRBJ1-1	CASSPDRGLDTEAFF	TGTGCCAGCAGCCCCGACAGGGGGTTGGACACTGAAGCTTTCTTT
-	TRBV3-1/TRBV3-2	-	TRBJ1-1	CASSLHSEAFF	TGTGCCAGCAGCCTACATTCTGAAGCTTTCTTT
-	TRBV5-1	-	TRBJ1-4	CASSLAAQTRGNEKLFF	TGCGCCAGCAGCTTGGCCGCACAGACCAGAGGTAATGAAAAACTGTTTTTT
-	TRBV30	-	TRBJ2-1	CAFRRGSSYNEQFF	TGTGCCTTCCGTCGTGGGAGCTCCTACAATGAGCAGTTCTTC
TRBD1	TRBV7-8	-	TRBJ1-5	CASSLWAQGGQPQHF	TGTGCCAGCAGCCTTTGGGCGCAGGGGGGGCAGCCCCAGCATTTT
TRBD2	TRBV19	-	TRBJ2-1	CAVSGSAYNEQFF	TGTGCCGTTAGCGGGAGTGCCTACAATGAGCAGTTCTTC
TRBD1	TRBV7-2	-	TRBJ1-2	CASSLWPLDRGLNYGYTF	TGTGCCAGCAGCTTATGGCCCCTCGACAGGGGGCTCAACTATGGCTACACCTTC
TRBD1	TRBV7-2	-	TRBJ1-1	CASSLDRGNTEAFF	TGTGCCAGCAGCTTGGACAGGGGGAACACTGAAGCTTTCTTT
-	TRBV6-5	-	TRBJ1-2	CASSYDSLYGYTF	TGTGCCAGCAGTTACGACAGCCTCTATGGCTACACCTTC
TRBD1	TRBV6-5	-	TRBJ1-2	CASSSPSGTGGIYTF	TGTGCCAGCAGTTCCCCCTCCGGGACAGGGGGTATCTACACCTTC
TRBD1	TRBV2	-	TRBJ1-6	CASSWDRKNSPLHF	TGTGCCAGCAGTTGGGACAGGAAGAATTCACCCCTCCACTTT
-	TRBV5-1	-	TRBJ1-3	CASSAGQFSGNTIYF	TGCGCCAGCAGCGCCGGACAGTTCTCTGGAAACACCATATATTTT
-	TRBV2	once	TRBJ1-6	CASSQGRARNSPLHF	TGTGCCAGCAGCCAGGGGAGAGCTCGTAATTCACCCCTCCACTTT
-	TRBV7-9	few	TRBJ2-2	CASTRNTGELFF	TGTGCCAGCACTAGGAACACCGGGGAGCTGTTTTTT
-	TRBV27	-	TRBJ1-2	CASSPQVFYGYTF	TGTGCCAGCAGTCCCCAGGTGTTCTATGGCTACACCTTC
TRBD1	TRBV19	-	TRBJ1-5	CASSVDRGRNQPQHF	TGTGCCAGTAGTGTCGACAGGGGGCGCAATCAGCCCCAGCATTTT
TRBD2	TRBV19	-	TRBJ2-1	CASFPPGGSGDNEQFF	TGTGCCAGTTTTCCCCCGGGCGGGAGCGGGGACAATGAGCAGTTCTTC
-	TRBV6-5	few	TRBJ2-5	CASSRTRTETQYF	TGTGCCAGCAGTAGAACGAGGACAGAGACCCAGTACTTC
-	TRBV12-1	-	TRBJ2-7	CASSTQSGRAFIEQYF	TGTGCCAGCAGCACCCAAAGCGGGAGGGCCTTTATCGAGCAGTACTTC
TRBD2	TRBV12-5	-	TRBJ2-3	CASGLGLAGVQADTQYF	TGTGCTAGTGGTTTGGGACTAGCGGGAGTCCAGGCAGATACGCAGTATTTT
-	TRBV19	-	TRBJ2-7	CASSISAYEQYF	TGTGCCAGTAGTATATCGGCCTACGAGCAGTACTTC
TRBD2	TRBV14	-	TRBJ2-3	CASSQESLAGGPDTQYF	TGTGCCAGCAGCCAAGAGAGTTTAGCGGGAGGGCCAGATACGCAGTATTTT
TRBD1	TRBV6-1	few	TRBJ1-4	CASSESPTGSGEKLFF	TGTGCCAGCAGTGAATCGCCGACAGGGAGCGGTGAAAAACTGTTTTTT
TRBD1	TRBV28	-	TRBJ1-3	CASSQPYLDRNGNTIYF	TGTGCCAGCAGTCAACCCTACTTGGACAGGAATGGAAACACCATATATTTT
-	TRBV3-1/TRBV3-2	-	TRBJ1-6	CASSPTASSYNSPLHF	TGTGCCAGCAGCCCGACAGCCAGCTCCTATAATTCACCCCTCCACTTT
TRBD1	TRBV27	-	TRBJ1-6	CASSSSGTGAGAGSPLHF	TGTGCCAGCAGTTCTTCCGGCACAGGGGCTGGGGCGGGTTCACCCCTCCACTTT